These 2 T cell receptor beta chains were sequenced from one sample in a study of blood T cell repertoires in COVID-19. TCRdb's table, derived via immunoSEQ multiplex PCR, lists solely in-frame clones and lacks some. The sample lists under 250,000 clones; approximately 82% were seen once. Source material: peripheral blood. The receptors shown here come from a woman aged 18-29 years with acute or convalescent COVID-19.

The sample holds a few counts of this clone. CDR3 coding DNA: TGTGCCAGCAGTTCCGGGACAGGGATCGACGAGCAGTACTTC. It yields the protein CASSSGTGIDEQYF. V usage is TRBV7-9 and J usage is TRBJ2-7, with 9 nucleotides matching TRBD1. This CDR3 contains 14 residues. The trim removed 6 bases at V and 5 bases at J, leaving 8 bases unmatched. Per germline, CDR1 SEHNR and CDR2 FQNEAQ (reference sequence).

The chain uses TRBV29-1 and TRBJ1-1; tentatively, D is TRBD1 (6 bases). The CDR3 has 17 amino acids. Germline V gives CDR1 SQVTM, CDR2 ANQGSEA. The V end was cut by 4 bases, the J end by 1 base, with 22 bases between. The CDR3 DNA reads as TGCAGCGTTGTTGGGGCCGGGGGGCCGGCCAGGAACACTGAAGCTTTCTTT. It is translated as CSVVGAGGPARNTEAFF.